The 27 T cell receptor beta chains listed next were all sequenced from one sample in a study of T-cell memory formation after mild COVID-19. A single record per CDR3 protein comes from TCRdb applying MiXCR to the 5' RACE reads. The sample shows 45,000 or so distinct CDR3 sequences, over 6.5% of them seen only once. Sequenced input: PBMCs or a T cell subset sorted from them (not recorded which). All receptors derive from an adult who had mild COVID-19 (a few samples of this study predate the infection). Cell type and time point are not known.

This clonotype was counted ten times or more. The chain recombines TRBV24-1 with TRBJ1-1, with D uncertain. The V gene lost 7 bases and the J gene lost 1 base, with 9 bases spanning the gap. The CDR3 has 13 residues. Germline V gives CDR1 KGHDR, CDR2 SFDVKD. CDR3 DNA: TGTGCCACCAGGCTGGGAGGGAACACTGAAGCTTTCTTT. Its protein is CATRLGGNTEAFF.

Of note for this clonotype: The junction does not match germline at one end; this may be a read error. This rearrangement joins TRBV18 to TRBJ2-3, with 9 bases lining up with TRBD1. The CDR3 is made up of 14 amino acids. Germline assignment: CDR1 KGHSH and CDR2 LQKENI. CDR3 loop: CASSPGQGTDTQNF. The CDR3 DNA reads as TGTGCCAGCTCACCGGGACAGGGCACAGATACGCAGAATTTT.

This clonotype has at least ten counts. The CDR3 DNA is TGTGCCAGTAGAACGACAGGTAGCTCCTACAATGAGCAGTTCTTC. Translated: CASRTTGSSYNEQFF. V gene TRBV12-3 or TRBV12-4 combines with J gene TRBJ2-1, with D possibly being TRBD1 (6 bases). Trimming stripped 9 bases from V and 0 bases from J, with 15 bases between. The CDR3 covers 15 residues.

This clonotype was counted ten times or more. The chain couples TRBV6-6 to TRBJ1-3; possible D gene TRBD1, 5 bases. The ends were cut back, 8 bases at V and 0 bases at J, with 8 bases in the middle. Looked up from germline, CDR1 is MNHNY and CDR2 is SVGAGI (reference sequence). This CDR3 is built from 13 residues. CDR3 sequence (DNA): TGTGCCAGCGGGGGGTCCTCTGGAAACACCATATATTTT. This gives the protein CASGGSSGNTIYF.

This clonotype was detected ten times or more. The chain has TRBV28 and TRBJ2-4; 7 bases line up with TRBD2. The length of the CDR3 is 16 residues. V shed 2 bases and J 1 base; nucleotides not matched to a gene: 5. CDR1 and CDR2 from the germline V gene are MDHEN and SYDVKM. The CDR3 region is CASSLGGSPAKNIQYF. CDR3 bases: TGTGCCAGCAGTTTAGGCGGGAGTCCGGCCAAAAACATTCAGTACTTC.

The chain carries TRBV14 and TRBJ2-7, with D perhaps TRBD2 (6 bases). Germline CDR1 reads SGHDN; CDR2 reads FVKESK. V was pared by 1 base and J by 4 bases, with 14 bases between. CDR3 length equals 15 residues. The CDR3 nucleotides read TGTGCCAGCAGCCAAGGGTCGGCAGGGAGGTACGAGCAGTACTTC. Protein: CASSQGSAGRYEQYF.

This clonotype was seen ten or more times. The CDR3 region has the DNA TGTGCCAGCAGCCCTCGGGACAGGGTCACAGTTGGTGAAGCTTTCTTT. This gives the protein CASSPRDRVTVGEAFF. The rearrangement links TRBV12-3 or TRBV12-4 to TRBJ1-1, with 9 bases that match TRBD1. V shed 6 bases and J 7 bases; nucleotides not matched to a gene: 15. This CDR3 is 16 amino acids long.

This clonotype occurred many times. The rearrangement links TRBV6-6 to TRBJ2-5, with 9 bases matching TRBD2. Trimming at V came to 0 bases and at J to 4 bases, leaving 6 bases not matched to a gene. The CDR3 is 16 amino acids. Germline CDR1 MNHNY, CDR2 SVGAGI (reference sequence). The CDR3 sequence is CASSYSSGSESETQYF. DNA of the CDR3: TGTGCCAGCAGTTACTCTAGCGGGAGTGAGTCAGAGACCCAGTACTTC.

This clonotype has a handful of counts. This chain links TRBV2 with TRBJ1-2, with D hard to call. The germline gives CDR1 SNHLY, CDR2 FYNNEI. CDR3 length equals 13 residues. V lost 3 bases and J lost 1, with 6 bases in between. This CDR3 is CASSEGGNYGYTF. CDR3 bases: TGTGCCAGCAGTGAGGGCGGTAACTATGGCTACACCTTC. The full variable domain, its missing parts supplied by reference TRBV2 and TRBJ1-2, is EPEVTQTPSHQVTQMGQEVILRCVPISNHLYFYWYRQILGQKVEFLVSFYNNEISEKSEIFDDQFSVERPDGSNFTLKIRSTKLEDSAMYFCASSEGGNYGYTFGSGTRLTVV.

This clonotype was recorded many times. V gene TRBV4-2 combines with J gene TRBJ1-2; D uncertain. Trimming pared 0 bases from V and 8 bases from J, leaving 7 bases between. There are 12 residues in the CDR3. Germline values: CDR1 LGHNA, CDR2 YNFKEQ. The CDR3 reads CASSQDERGYTF. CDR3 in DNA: TGTGCCAGCAGCCAAGATGAGAGGGGCTACACCTTC.

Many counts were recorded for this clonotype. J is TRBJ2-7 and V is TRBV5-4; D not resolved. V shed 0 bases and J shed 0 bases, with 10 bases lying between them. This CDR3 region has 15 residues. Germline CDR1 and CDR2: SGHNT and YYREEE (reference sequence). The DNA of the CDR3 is TGTGCCAGCAGCTTGGATACGTTAAACTCCTACGAGCAGTACTTC. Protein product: CASSLDTLNSYEQYF.

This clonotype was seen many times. As DNA, the CDR3 is TGTGCCAGCCGGGGGGGGGCTACAGATACGCAGTATTTT. Translating gives CASRGGATDTQYF. The rearrangement joins TRBV3-1 to TRBJ2-3; 8 bases map to TRBD2. Trimming removed 8 bases from V and 3 bases from J; junction bases left unmatched: 4. CDR1 and CDR2 (germline): LGHDT, YNNKEL (reference sequence). The CDR3 is made up of 13 amino acids.

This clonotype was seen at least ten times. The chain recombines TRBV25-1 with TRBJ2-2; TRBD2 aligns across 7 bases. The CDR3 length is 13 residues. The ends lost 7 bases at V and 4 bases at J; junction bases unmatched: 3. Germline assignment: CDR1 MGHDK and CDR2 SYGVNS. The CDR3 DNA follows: TGTGCCAGCACCGCGGGGGTCACCGGGGAGCTGTTTTTT. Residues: CASTAGVTGELFF.

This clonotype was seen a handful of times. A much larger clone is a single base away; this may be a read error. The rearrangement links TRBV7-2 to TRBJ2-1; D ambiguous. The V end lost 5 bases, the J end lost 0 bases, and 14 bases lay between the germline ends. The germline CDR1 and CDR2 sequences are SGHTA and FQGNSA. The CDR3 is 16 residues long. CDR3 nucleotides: TGTGCCAGCAGCGTCCCAGTGGGAAGCTCCTACAATGAGCAGTTCTTC. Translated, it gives CASSVPVGSSYNEQFF.

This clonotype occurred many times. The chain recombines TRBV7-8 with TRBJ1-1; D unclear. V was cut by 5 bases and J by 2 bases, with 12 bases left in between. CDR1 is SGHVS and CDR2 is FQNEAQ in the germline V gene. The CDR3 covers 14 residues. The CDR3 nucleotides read TGTGCCAGCAGCCAACGGACGGCTAACACTGAAGCTTTCTTT. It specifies CASSQRTANTEAFF.

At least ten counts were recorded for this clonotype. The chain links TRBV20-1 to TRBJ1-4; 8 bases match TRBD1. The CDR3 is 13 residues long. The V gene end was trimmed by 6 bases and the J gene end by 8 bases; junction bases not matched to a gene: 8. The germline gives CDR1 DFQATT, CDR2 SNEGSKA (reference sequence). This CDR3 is CSARQGAREKLFF. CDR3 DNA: TGCAGTGCCAGGCAGGGGGCTAGGGAAAAACTGTTTTTT.

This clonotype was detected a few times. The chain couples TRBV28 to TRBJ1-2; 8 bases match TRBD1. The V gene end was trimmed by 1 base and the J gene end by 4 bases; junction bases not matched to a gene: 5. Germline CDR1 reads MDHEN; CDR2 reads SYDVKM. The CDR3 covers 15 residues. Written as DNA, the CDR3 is TGTGCCAGCAGTTTATCGACAGGGGCACGCTATGGCTACACCTTC. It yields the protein CASSLSTGARYGYTF.

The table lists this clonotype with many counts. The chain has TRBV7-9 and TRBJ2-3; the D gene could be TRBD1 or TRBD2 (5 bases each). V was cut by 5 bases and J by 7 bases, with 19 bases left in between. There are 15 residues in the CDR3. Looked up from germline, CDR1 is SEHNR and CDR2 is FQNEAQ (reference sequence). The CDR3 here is CASSPRLGERHTQYF. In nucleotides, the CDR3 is TGTGCCAGCAGCCCTCGACTGGGGGAGAGGCATACGCAGTATTTT.

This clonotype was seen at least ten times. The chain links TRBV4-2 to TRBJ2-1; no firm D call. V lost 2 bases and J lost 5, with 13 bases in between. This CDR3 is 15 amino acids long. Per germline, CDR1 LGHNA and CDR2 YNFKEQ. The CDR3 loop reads CASSQLRDGNNEQFF. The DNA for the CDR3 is TGTGCCAGCAGCCAACTCCGAGACGGAAACAATGAGCAGTTCTTC.

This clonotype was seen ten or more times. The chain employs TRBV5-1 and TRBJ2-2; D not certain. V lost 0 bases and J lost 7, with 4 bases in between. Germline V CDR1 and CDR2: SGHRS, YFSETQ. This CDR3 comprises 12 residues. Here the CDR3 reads CASSLDGGELFF. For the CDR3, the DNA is TGCGCCAGCAGCTTGGACGGCGGGGAGCTGTTTTTT.

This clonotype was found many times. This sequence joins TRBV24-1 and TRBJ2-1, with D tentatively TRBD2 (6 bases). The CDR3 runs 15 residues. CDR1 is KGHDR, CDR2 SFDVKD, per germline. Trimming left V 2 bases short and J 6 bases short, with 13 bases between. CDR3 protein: CATSDSVREVNEQFF. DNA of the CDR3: TGTGCCACCAGTGATTCTGTCAGGGAGGTCAATGAGCAGTTCTTC.

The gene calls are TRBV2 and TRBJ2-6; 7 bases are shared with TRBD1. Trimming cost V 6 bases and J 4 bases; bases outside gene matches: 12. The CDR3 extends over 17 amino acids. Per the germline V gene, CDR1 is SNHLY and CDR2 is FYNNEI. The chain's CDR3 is CASRGDSFLRGANVLTF. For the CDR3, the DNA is TGTGCCAGCAGAGGGGACAGTTTTCTAAGGGGGGCCAACGTCCTGACTTTC. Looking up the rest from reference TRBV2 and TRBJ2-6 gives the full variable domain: EPEVTQTPSHQVTQMGQEVILRCVPISNHLYFYWYRQILGQKVEFLVSFYNNEISEKSEIFDDQFSVERPDGSNFTLKIRSTKLEDSAMYFCASRGDSFLRGANVLTFGAGSRLTVL.

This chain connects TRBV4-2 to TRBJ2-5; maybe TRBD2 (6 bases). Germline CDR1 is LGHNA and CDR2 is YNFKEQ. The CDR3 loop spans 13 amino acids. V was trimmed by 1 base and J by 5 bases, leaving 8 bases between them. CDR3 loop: CASSQVEGETQYF. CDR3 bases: TGTGCCAGCAGCCAAGTGGAGGGTGAGACCCAGTACTTC.

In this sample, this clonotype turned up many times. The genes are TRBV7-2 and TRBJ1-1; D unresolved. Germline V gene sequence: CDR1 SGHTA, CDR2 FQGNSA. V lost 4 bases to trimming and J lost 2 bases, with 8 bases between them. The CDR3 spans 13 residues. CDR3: CASSSFRNTEAFF. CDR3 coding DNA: TGTGCCAGCAGCTCTTTCCGTAACACTGAAGCTTTCTTT.

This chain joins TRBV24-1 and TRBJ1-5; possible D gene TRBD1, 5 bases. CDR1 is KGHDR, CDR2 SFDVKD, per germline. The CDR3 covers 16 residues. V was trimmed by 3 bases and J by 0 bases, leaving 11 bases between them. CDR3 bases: TGTGCCACCAGTGATCCTCGTCAGGGTAGCAATCAGCCCCAGCATTTT. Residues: CATSDPRQGSNQPQHF.

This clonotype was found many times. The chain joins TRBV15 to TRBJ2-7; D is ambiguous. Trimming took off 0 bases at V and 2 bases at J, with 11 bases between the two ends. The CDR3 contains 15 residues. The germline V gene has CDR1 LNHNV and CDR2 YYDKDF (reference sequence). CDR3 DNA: TGTGCCACCAGCAGAGACCAGGACGGTACCTACGAGCAGTACTTC. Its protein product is CATSRDQDGTYEQYF.

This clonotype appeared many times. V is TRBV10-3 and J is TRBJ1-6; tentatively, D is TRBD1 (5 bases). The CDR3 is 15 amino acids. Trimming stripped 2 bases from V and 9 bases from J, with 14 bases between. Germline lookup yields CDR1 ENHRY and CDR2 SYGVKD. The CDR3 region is CAISESGRGGSPLHF. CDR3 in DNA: TGTGCCATCAGTGAGAGTGGAAGGGGTGGTTCACCCCTCCACTTT.